Below, 21 T cell receptor beta chains from the same sample are listed, as sequenced in a study of T cells in Graves' hyperthyroidism and ophthalmopathy. Researchers amplified the TCR beta CDR3 regions from RNA transcripts. Initially, a first-round RT-PCR of the TCR CDR3 employed the HTBI primer set. TCRdb reprocessed the multiplex PCR reads with MiXCR, giving one entry per CDR3 protein. Found here are roughly 740,000 distinct CDR3 sequences, about 17% of them singletons; the top ten hold under 8.5%. Input material: blood. These receptor sequences come from a man aged 18 to 30 with Graves' hyperthyroidism.

The chain has TRBV4-1 and TRBJ2-1; tentatively, D is TRBD2 (5 bases). This CDR3 region has 13 residues. Per the germline V gene, CDR1 is MGHRA and CDR2 is YSYEKL. V was pared by 1 base and J by 8 bases, with 9 bases between. CDR3 protein: CASSQGSVYEQFF. CDR3 DNA sequence: TGCGCCAGCAGCCAAGGTAGCGTGTATGAGCAGTTCTTC.

This clonotype was seen ten or more times. V is TRBV7-9 and J is TRBJ2-5; 13 bases map to TRBD2. With 5 bases clipped from V and 5 bases from J, the junction kept 5 bases outside the gene matches. The CDR3 spans 15 residues. CDR1 is SEHNR and CDR2 is FQNEAQ in the germline V gene (reference sequence). Here the CDR3 reads CASSHGLAGVETQYF. The DNA of the CDR3 is TGTGCCAGCAGCCACGGACTAGCGGGAGTTGAGACCCAGTACTTC.

Only a few counts were recorded for this clonotype. V usage is TRBV10-3 and J usage is TRBJ2-3, with D unresolved. The CDR3 has 16 residues. Trimming pared 2 bases from V and 2 bases from J, leaving 14 bases between. Germline CDR1 is ENHRY and CDR2 is SYGVKD. The CDR3 DNA sequence: TGTGCCATCAGTGAGAGCCGAGATCCCCCCACAGATACGCAGTATTTT. Encoded protein: CAISESRDPPTDTQYF.

This clonotype was observed many times. V is TRBV7-6 and J is TRBJ2-3; TRBD2 agrees at 14 bases. Losses at the gene ends were 5 bases for V and 6 bases for J; bases not matched to a gene: 7. Germline CDR1 and CDR2: SGHVS and FNYEAQ. This CDR3 contains 16 residues. CDR3 coding DNA: TGTGCCAGCAGCCGTGGACTAGCGGGAGGCTCGGATACGCAGTATTTT. Translating it yields CASSRGLAGGSDTQYF.

The table lists this clonotype with a few counts. The chain recombines TRBV28 with TRBJ1-2; TRBD1 is a possible D gene (5 bases). Germline V CDR1 and CDR2: MDHEN, SYDVKM. V lost 5 bases to trimming and J lost 7 bases, with 17 bases between them. CDR3 length: 14 amino acids. CDR3 residues: CASSPPGTGSGYTF. The CDR3, as DNA: TGTGCCAGCAGTCCCCCTGGGACCGGGAGTGGCTACACCTTC.

In DNA, the CDR3 is TGTGCCAGCACGGAACAGACAGGGGTCAATCAGCCCCAGCATTTT. It specifies CASTEQTGVNQPQHF. The chain joins TRBV6-1 to TRBJ1-5; 8 positions match TRBD1. The trim removed 7 bases at V and 3 bases at J, leaving 8 bases unmatched. The CDR3 consists of 15 residues. The germline gives CDR1 MNHNS, CDR2 SASEGT.

This chain joins TRBV18 and TRBJ2-1; TRBD1 is a possible D gene (6 bases). V was clipped by 0 bases and J by 0 bases, with 12 bases between them. The CDR3 extends over 17 amino acids. Germline CDR1 KGHSH, CDR2 LQKENI. This CDR3 reads CASSPPVGRGSYNEQFF. In DNA form, the CDR3 reads TGTGCCAGCTCACCACCGGTTGGCAGGGGCTCCTACAATGAGCAGTTCTTC.

This clonotype was counted many times. The chain has TRBV12-3 or TRBV12-4 and TRBJ1-1; D is possibly TRBD1 (5 bases). V was trimmed by 3 bases and J by 7 bases, leaving 12 bases between them. CDR3 length equals 13 residues. In DNA, the CDR3 is TGTGCCAGCAGTTTTGGAGGGGCGAGTGAAGCTTTCTTT. Its translation: CASSFGGASEAFF.

This clonotype was counted only a few times. J is TRBJ2-2 and V is TRBV29-1, with D uncertain. The CDR3 extends over 12 amino acids. The V gene lost 5 bases and the J gene lost 1 base, with 5 bases spanning the gap. Germline-derived CDR1 and CDR2 are SQVTM and ANQGSEA. CDR3 region: CSVTVNTGELFF. DNA for the CDR3: TGCAGCGTTACGGTGAACACCGGGGAGCTGTTTTTT.

This clonotype has ten or more counts. One junction end disagrees with the germline gene, perhaps due to a read error. This chain uses TRBV7-9 with TRBJ2-1, with 7 bases that match TRBD2. Germline CDR1 reads SEHNR; CDR2 reads FQNEAQ (reference sequence). This CDR3 comprises 12 residues. CDR3 DNA: TGTGCCAGCAGCCTAGCGGTTAATGAGCAGTTCTTC. It encodes CASSLAVNEQFF.

This clonotype was counted at least ten times. The CDR3 DNA sequence: TGTGCCAGCAGTTTAGAGCCGGGACTAGGGTTTGGGGAGCAGTACTTC. Translation: CASSLEPGLGFGEQYF. The chain couples TRBV27 to TRBJ2-7, with TRBD2 matching 8 bases. Germline V lookup: CDR1 MNHEY, CDR2 SMNVEV (reference sequence). V was pared by 2 bases and J by 7 bases, with 13 bases of the junction left unmatched. The CDR3 runs to 16 residues.

This clonotype turned up a few times. The gene calls are TRBV10-3 and TRBJ2-7; 8 bases map to TRBD1. The CDR3 totals 13 residues. Looked up from germline, CDR1 is ENHRY and CDR2 is SYGVKD. Trimming cost V 6 bases and J 2 bases; bases outside gene matches: 3. The CDR3 DNA reads TGTGCCATCAGCGGGACAGGCGCCTACGAGCAGTACTTC. It is translated as CAISGTGAYEQYF.

This clonotype was seen more than once but under ten times. This rearrangement joins TRBV20-1 to TRBJ2-5, with 9 positions matching TRBD2. Germline V gives CDR1 DFQATT, CDR2 SNEGSKA (reference sequence). The CDR3 extends over 15 amino acids. V lost 4 bases to trimming and J lost 4 bases; unmatched junction nucleotides: 10. The chain's CDR3 is CSATSGTSLSETQYF. As DNA, the CDR3 is TGCAGTGCTACCTCCGGGACTAGCCTATCAGAGACCCAGTACTTC.

This clonotype was counted many times. This chain joins TRBV29-1 and TRBJ2-3; TRBD2 matches 14 bases. Germline CDR1 is SQVTM and CDR2 is ANQGSEA. J was trimmed by 6 bases and V by 7 bases; bases with no gene match: 9. The CDR3 runs 15 residues. The CDR3 is CSAEGTSGRVDTQYF. The CDR3 coding sequence is TGCAGCGCCGAGGGGACTAGCGGGAGAGTGGATACGCAGTATTTT.

The table lists this clonotype with many counts. This rearrangement joins TRBV28 to TRBJ2-3; 10 bases map to TRBD2. The CDR3 is 16 amino acids. Germline V gene lookup returns CDR1 MDHEN and CDR2 SYDVKM. V shed 2 bases, J shed 3 bases, and the junction held 5 bases outside the gene matches. The CDR3 region has the DNA TGTGCCAGCAGTTTAAGAGCGGGAGGGGGGACAGATACGCAGTATTTT. Amino acid sequence: CASSLRAGGGTDTQYF.

Ten or more counts support this clonotype. The rearrangement joins TRBV2 to TRBJ2-5, with TRBD2 matching over 12 bases. Germline V gene data show CDR1 as SNHLY and CDR2 as FYNNEI. V was pared by 6 bases and J by 4 bases, with 3 bases of the junction left unmatched. This CDR3 contains 14 residues. The CDR3 reads CASRLAGGPETQYF. The CDR3 nucleotides are TGTGCCAGCAGGCTAGCGGGAGGGCCAGAGACCCAGTACTTC. Filled out from reference TRBV2 and TRBJ2-5, the complete variable domain reads EPEVTQTPSHQVTQMGQEVILRCVPISNHLYFYWYRQILGQKVEFLVSFYNNEISEKSEIFDDQFSVERPDGSNFTLKIRSTKLEDSAMYFCASRLAGGPETQYFGPGTRLLVL.

This clonotype was detected many times. V gene TRBV7-9 combines with J gene TRBJ1-4, with D possibly matching TRBD1 (5 bases). Trimming removed 6 bases from V and 6 bases from J, with 11 bases in between. The CDR3 sequence is 13 residues long. Germline CDR1 reads SEHNR; CDR2 reads FQNEAQ (reference sequence). CDR3 DNA sequence: TGTGCCAGCAGAGATGGGGGACATGAAAAACTGTTTTTT. Protein product: CASRDGGHEKLFF.

This clonotype has ten or more counts. The chain links TRBV27 to TRBJ2-1, with a possible D match to TRBD1 (6 bases). Trimming pared 5 bases from V and 2 bases from J, leaving 13 bases between. In germline, CDR1 is MNHEY, CDR2 SMNVEV (reference sequence). CDR3 length: 15 amino acids. CDR3 coding DNA: TGTGCCAGCAGTCTTCAGGGGCGACCCTACAATGAGCAGTTCTTC. Residues: CASSLQGRPYNEQFF.

The CDR3 DNA is TGTGCCAGCAGCCAAGAAGGGACTGGCGCCGCGAACACCGGGGAGCTGTTTTTT. It yields the protein CASSQEGTGAANTGELFF. The chain employs TRBV4-2 and TRBJ2-2, with a weak D call TRBD2 (6 bases). This CDR3 is built from 18 residues. The germline CDR1 and CDR2 sequences are LGHNA and YNFKEQ. Trimming cost V 0 bases and J 0 bases, with 14 bases left between them.

The rearrangement joins TRBV15 to TRBJ2-1; D may be TRBD2 (5 bases). This CDR3 comprises 18 residues. Trimming shortened V by 0 bases and J by 7 bases, and 22 bases separated the two germline ends. Germline CDR1 reads LNHNV; CDR2 reads YYDKDF (reference sequence). As DNA, the CDR3 is TGTGCCACCAGCAGAGATAGGAGTCCCCAACACCGAGGGAATGAGCAGTTCTTC. Translation gives CATSRDRSPQHRGNEQFF.

This clonotype came up a few times. The chain employs TRBV7-9 and TRBJ2-1; D tentatively reads TRBD1 or TRBD2 (5 bases each). V was shortened by 3 bases and J by 4 bases, with 16 bases between the two germline ends. Germline-derived CDR1 and CDR2 are SEHNR and FQNEAQ (reference sequence). This CDR3 is 16 amino acids long. CDR3 nucleotide sequence: TGTGCCAGCAGCTTGGGAGACAGCCATACTTACAATGAGCAGTTCTTC. Encoded protein: CASSLGDSHTYNEQFF.